Sequencing of this T cell receptor beta chain was carried out in a study of cytomegalovirus exposure and HLA in healthy donors. Whereas donors were nominally healthy upon sampling, unrecorded immune exposures were probable. The CDR3 spans 16 residues. From germline, CDR1 is GTSNPN and CDR2 SVGIG (reference sequence). V lost 0 bases and J 3 bases, leaving 18 bases between the germline ends. Study-level results: A later examination showed that TCR association rates differed by HLA locus, with DRB1 most and HLA-C fewest. Roughly 170 TCR beta chains were listed as cytomegalovirus-associated.

In the case of this clone: The antigen is unknown.

The PCR used 60 Vbeta and 13 Jbeta primers. Clones were read by immunoSEQ multiplex PCR, and TCRdb kept only the in-frame ones, dropping some. The sample has around 180,000 clones; almost 85% are singletons. Sequenced input: PBMCs. The chain joins TRBV30 to TRBJ2-7; D is possibly TRBD1 (6 bases). This sequence originates from a boy younger than 18 in good health and CMV-seronegative. CDR3 residues: CAWSVLTTGPNYEQYF. The CDR3, as DNA: TGTGCCTGGAGTGTCCTGACAACAGGGCCAAACTACGAGCAGTACTTC.